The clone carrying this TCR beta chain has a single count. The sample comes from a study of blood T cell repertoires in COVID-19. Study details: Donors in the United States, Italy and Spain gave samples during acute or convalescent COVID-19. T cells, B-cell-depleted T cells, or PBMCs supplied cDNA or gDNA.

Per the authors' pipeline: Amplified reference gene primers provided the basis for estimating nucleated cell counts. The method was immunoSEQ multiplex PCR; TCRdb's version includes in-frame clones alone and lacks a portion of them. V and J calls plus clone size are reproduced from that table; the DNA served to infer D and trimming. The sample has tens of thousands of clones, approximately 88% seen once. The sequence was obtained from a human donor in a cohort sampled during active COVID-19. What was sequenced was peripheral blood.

CDR3 sequence (DNA): TGCGCCAGCAGCTCCGTAACAGGGGGCGGTGAAAAACTGTTTTTT. The encoded protein is CASSSVTGGGEKLFF. V usage is TRBV5-1 and J usage is TRBJ1-4, with TRBD1 identical over 9 bases. J gave up 7 bases and V 3 bases, and 7 bases lay outside the gene matches. CDR3 length: 15 amino acids. Germline V gene lookup returns CDR1 SGHRS and CDR2 YFSETQ.